The rows below give T cell receptor beta chains drawn from one sample of a study of T cells in tuberculosis. Clones were read by immunoSEQ multiplex PCR, and TCRdb kept only the in-frame ones, dropping some. The sample contains more than 40,000 clones, around 94% of which appear only once. The source material was PBMCs. The receptors originated from a donor aged 10-30 years with latent tuberculosis or without tuberculosis infection. Some clones in this sample may be carry-over from other donors' samples. Each CDR3 is given with its conserved first and last residue. A D gene is named only where the DNA matches it firmly. Expanded clones get a size class; other rows say once, few or many, or leave the size out.

V gene: TRBV9
clone size: NA
D gene: TRBD1
J gene: TRBJ2-7
CDR3 DNA: TGTGCCAGCAGCGTAGCTGGGCAGGGGGCCGGAGAGCAGTACTTC
CDR3 protein: CASSVAGQGAGEQYF

V gene: TRBV12-5
clone size: NA
D gene: TRBD1
J gene: TRBJ2-1
CDR3 DNA: TGTGCTAGTGGTCCAACAGGGGCGATATACTACAATGAGCAGTTCTTC
CDR3 protein: CASGPTGAIYYNEQFF

V gene: TRBV10-2
clone size: NA
D gene: NA
J gene: TRBJ2-7
CDR3 DNA: TGCGCCAGCAGGGCAGGGGTCAGTTACGAGCAGTACTTC
CDR3 protein: CASRAGVSYEQYF

V gene: TRBV28
clone size: NA
D gene: NA
J gene: TRBJ1-3
CDR3 DNA: TGTGCCAGCAGTTTTATTGACAGCTCTGGAAACACCATATATTTT
CDR3 protein: CASSFIDSSGNTIYF

V gene: TRBV10-3
clone size: NA
D gene: TRBD2
J gene: TRBJ2-7
CDR3 DNA: TGTGCCATCAGTTCGCGGGAGCGGCAGTACTTC
CDR3 protein: CAISSRERQYF

V gene: TRBV4-1
clone size: NA
D gene: NA
J gene: TRBJ2-3
CDR3 DNA: TGCGCCAGCAGCCAACTCGACAGAGATGCAGATACGCAGTATTTT
CDR3 protein: CASSQLDRDADTQYF

V gene: TRBV7-2
clone size: NA
D gene: TRBD1
J gene: TRBJ1-3
CDR3 DNA: TGTGCCAGCAGCCAACGGACCAAGACAGGGGGCGAGGGAAACACCATATATTTT
CDR3 protein: CASSQRTKTGGEGNTIYF

V gene: TRBV28
clone size: NA
D gene: NA
J gene: TRBJ1-5
CDR3 DNA: TGTGCCAGCAGTTTTATTTCAGGAAATCAGCCCCAGCATTTT
CDR3 protein: CASSFISGNQPQHF

V gene: TRBV28
clone size: once
D gene: NA
J gene: TRBJ1-2
CDR3 DNA: TGTGCCAGTTCCCCCAGGGCCCTACCTCCCTATGGCTACACCTTC
CDR3 protein: CASSPRALPPYGYTF

V gene: TRBV28
clone size: NA
D gene: NA
J gene: TRBJ2-2
CDR3 DNA: TGTGCCAGCAGTCATCAGGGAAACACCGGGGAGCTGTTTTTT
CDR3 protein: CASSHQGNTGELFF

V gene: TRBV14
clone size: NA
D gene: NA
J gene: TRBJ1-5
CDR3 DNA: TGTGCCAGCAGCCAAGGCAGGGATCAGCCCCAGCATTTT
CDR3 protein: CASSQGRDQPQHF

V gene: TRBV28
clone size: NA
D gene: TRBD1
J gene: TRBJ1-4
CDR3 DNA: TGTGCCAGCAGTTTATCCCCGACAGGGCGGGGTGAAAAACTGTTTTTT
CDR3 protein: CASSLSPTGRGEKLFF